Each of the 8 T cell receptor beta chains below was sequenced from the same sample in a study of T cell clonotyping in hematopoietic cell transplantation. This table comes from immunoSEQ multiplex PCR, and its TCRdb copy is limited to in-frame clones, with some not included. The repertoire includes 8,000 to 10,000 clones, roughly 93% of them detected once, and around 6% sits in the top ten. The material sequenced was PBMCs, taken 100 days after allogeneic stem cell transplant. Receptor source: a male patient between 45 and 60 years old who had an allogeneic stem cell transplant from a related donor, so T cells may come from the graft donor. Some clones in this sample may be carry-over from other donors' samples.

The chain recombines TRBV5-4 with TRBJ2-3, with D hard to call. This CDR3 is 14 amino acids long. V was pared by 2 bases and J by 0 bases, with 7 bases between. Germline V gene lookup returns CDR1 SGHNT and CDR2 YYREEE (reference sequence). As DNA, the CDR3 is TGTGCCAGCAGCTTCGTTCAGAGCACAGATACGCAGTATTTT. This encodes CASSFVQSTDTQYF.

A few counts support this clone. This chain joins TRBV29-1 and TRBJ1-1; no clear D gene. The germline gives CDR1 SQVTM, CDR2 ANQGSEA. Trimming took off 6 bases at V and 7 bases at J, with 15 bases between the two ends. The CDR3 is 12 amino acids. CDR3 sequence: CSVPWVNGEAFF. For the CDR3, the DNA is TGCAGCGTCCCCTGGGTTAATGGTGAAGCTTTCTTT. The full variable domain, completed using reference TRBV29-1 and TRBJ1-1, is SAVISQKPSRDICQRGTSLTIQCQVDSQVTMMFWYRQQPGQSLTLIATANQGSEATYESGFVIDKFPISRPNLTFSTLTVSNMSPEDSSIYLCSVPWVNGEAFFGQGTRLTVV.

This chain connects TRBV27 to TRBJ2-1, with D possibly called TRBD1 or TRBD2 (6 bases each). The V and J ends lost 5 bases and 2 bases respectively, with 13 bases between them. Germline-derived CDR1 and CDR2 are MNHEY and SMNVEV (reference sequence). The CDR3 spans 15 residues. CDR3 loop: CASSPRDIAYNEQFF. CDR3 nucleotide sequence: TGTGCCAGCAGTCCGCGGGACATAGCCTACAATGAGCAGTTCTTC.

The V and J genes are TRBV25-1 and TRBJ2-7, with D perhaps TRBD1 (5 bases). The V gene's germline CDR1 is MGHDK and CDR2 SYGVNS. The CDR3 totals 12 residues. Between the trimmed V and J ends, which lost 8 bases and 2 bases, there was a span of 10 bases. The CDR3 sequence is CASSRQTYEQYF. The CDR3 DNA reads as TGTGCCAGCTCACGACAGACCTACGAGCAGTACTTC.

This sequence joins TRBV5-6 and TRBJ1-1, with a tentative D call TRBD1 (5 bases). Germline CDR1 reads SGHDT; CDR2 reads YYEEEE. CDR3 length: 13 residues. V was pared by 3 bases and J by 2 bases, with 8 bases between. CDR3 sequence: CASSSGPNTEAFF. As DNA, the CDR3 is TGTGCCAGCAGCTCGGGACCTAACACTGAAGCTTTCTTT.

The table lists this clone with a count of one. The chain joins TRBV7-7 to TRBJ2-2, with TRBD2 matching over 11 bases. CDR1 is SSHAT, CDR2 FNYEAQ, per germline (reference sequence). V lost 5 bases and J lost 4; bases outside the gene matches: 12. The CDR3 is made up of 18 amino acids. The DNA for the CDR3 is TGTGCCAGCAGCCCCTCCCTCCATAGCGGGAGGGCCACCGGGGAGCTGTTTTTT. It is translated as CASSPSLHSGRATGELFF.

The chain has TRBV27 and TRBJ2-1, with a weak D call TRBD2 (7 bases). The V end lost 10 bases, the J end lost 6 bases, and 16 bases lay between the germline ends. The CDR3 has 13 residues. Germline values: CDR1 MNHEY, CDR2 SMNVEV (reference sequence). CDR3 sequence reads: CATVGGGSNEQFF. CDR3 DNA sequence: TGTGCCACCGTAGGGGGGGGTTCCAATGAGCAGTTCTTC.

The chain recombines TRBV28 with TRBJ1-4; tentatively, D is TRBD1 (6 bases). There are 14 residues in the CDR3. Germline assignment: CDR1 MDHEN and CDR2 SYDVKM. Trimming pared 1 base from V and 7 bases from J, leaving 10 bases between. The CDR3 nucleotides read TGTGCCAGCAGTTTATCACCGGGGGCTGAAAAACTGTTTTTT. This codes for CASSLSPGAEKLFF.